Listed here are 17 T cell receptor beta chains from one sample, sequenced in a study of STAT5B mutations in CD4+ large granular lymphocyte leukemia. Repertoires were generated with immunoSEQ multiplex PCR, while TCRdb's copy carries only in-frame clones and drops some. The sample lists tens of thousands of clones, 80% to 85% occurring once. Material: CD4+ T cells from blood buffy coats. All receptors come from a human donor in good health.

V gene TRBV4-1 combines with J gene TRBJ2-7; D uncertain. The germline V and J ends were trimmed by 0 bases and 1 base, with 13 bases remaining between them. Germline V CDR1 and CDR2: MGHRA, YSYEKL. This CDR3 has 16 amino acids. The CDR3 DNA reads TGCGCCAGCAGCCAAGATATTGCGGCAAGGTCCTACGAGCAGTACTTC. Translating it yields CASSQDIAARSYEQYF.

The CDR3 spells CASSQGLSSPLHF. The CDR3 coding sequence is TGTGCCAGCAGCCAAGGACTGAGTTCACCCCTCCACTTT. V usage is TRBV7-6 and J usage is TRBJ1-6; D is ambiguous. This CDR3 spans 13 amino acids. The ends were cut back, 5 bases at V and 9 bases at J, with 11 bases in the middle. Germline V gives CDR1 SGHVS, CDR2 FNYEAQ. Filled out from reference TRBV7-6 and TRBJ1-6, the complete variable domain reads GAGVSQSPRYKVTKRGQDVALRCDPISGHVSLYWYRQALGQGPEFLTYFNYEAQQDKSGLPNDRFSAERPEGSISTLTIQRTEQRDSAMYRCASSQGLSSPLHFGNGTRLTVT.

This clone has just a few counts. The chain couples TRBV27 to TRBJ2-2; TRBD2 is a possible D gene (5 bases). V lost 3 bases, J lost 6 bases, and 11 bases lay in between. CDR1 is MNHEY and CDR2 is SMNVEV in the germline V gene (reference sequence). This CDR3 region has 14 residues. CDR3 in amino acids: CASSLGRGAGELFF. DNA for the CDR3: TGTGCCAGCAGTTTGGGCCGGGGTGCCGGGGAGCTGTTTTTT.

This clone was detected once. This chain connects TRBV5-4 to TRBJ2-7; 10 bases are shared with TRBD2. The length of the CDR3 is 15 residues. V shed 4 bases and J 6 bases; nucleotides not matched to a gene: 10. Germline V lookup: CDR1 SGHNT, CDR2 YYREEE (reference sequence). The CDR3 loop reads CASSLGLAGVSEQYF. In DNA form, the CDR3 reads TGTGCCAGCAGCCTGGGCCTAGCGGGAGTATCCGAGCAGTACTTC.

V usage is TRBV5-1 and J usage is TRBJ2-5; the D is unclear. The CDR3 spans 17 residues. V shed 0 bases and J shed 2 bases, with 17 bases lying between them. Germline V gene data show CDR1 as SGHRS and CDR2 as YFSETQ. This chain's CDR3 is CASSLVWLAGEQETQYF. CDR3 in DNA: TGCGCCAGCAGCTTGGTATGGTTGGCAGGAGAACAAGAGACCCAGTACTTC.

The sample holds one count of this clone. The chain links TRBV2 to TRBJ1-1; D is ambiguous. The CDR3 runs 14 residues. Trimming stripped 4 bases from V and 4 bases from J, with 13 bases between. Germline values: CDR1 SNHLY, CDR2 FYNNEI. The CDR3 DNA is TGTGCCAGCAGTGTGGGTTGGCCCGGCACTGAAGCTTTCTTT. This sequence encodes CASSVGWPGTEAFF.

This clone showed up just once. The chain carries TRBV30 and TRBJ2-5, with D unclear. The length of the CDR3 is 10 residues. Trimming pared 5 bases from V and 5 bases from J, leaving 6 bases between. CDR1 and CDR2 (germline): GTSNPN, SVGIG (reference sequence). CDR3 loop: CAWGGETQYF. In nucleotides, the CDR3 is TGTGCCTGGGGTGGGGAGACCCAGTACTTC.

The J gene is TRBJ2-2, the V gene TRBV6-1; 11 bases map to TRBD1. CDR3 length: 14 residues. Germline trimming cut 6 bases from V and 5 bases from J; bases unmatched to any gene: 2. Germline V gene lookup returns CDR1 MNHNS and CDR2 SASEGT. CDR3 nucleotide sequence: TGTGCCAGCAGGGACAGGGGGCGTACCGGGGAGCTGTTTTTT. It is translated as CASRDRGRTGELFF.

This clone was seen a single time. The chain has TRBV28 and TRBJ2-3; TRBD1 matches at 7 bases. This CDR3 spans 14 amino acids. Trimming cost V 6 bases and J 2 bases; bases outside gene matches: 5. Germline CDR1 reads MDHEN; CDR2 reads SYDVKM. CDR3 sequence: CASSPGQFTDTQYF. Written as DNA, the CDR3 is TGTGCCAGCAGCCCGGGACAGTTCACAGATACGCAGTATTTT.

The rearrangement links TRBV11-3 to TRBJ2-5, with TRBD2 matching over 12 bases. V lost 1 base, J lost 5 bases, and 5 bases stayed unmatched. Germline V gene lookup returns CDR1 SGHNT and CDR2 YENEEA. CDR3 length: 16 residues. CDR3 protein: CASSLVGLAGRETQYF. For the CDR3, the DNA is TGTGCCAGCAGCTTAGTCGGACTAGCGGGAAGGGAGACCCAGTACTTC.

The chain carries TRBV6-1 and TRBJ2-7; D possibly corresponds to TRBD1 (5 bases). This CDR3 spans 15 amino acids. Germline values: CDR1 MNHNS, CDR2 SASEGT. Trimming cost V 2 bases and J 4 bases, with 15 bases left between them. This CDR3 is CASSELRRQGYEQYF. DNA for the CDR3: TGTGCCAGCAGTGAACTCCGACGCCAGGGATACGAGCAGTACTTC.

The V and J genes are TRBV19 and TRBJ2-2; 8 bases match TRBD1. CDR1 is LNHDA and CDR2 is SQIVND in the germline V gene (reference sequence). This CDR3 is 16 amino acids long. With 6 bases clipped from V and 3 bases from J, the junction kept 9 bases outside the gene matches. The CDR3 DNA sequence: TGTGCCAGTAGGAGCCGTCCAGGGGGCGACACCGGGGAGCTGTTTTTT. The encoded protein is CASRSRPGGDTGELFF.

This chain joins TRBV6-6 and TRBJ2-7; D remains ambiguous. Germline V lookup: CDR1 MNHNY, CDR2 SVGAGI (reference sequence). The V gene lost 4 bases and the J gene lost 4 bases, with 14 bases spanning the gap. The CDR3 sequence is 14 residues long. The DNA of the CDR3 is TGTGCCAGCAGTTTCTCGATCAGTTTTTACGAGCAGTACTTC. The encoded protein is CASSFSISFYEQYF.

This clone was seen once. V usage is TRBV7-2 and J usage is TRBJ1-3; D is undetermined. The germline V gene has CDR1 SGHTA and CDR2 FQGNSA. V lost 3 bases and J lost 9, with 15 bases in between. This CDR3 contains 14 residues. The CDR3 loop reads CASSFFHPGGTIYF. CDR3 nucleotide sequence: TGTGCCAGCAGCTTTTTCCACCCCGGCGGCACCATATATTTT.

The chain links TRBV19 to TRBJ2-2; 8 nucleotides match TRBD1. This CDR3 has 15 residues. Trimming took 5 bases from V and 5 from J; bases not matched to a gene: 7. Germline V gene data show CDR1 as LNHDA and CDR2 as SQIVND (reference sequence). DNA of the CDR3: TGTGCCAGTAGTTCAGGACAGGGTGGGACCGGGGAGCTGTTTTTT. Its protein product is CASSSGQGGTGELFF. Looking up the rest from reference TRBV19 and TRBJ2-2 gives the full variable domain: DGGITQSPKYLFRKEGQNVTLSCEQNLNHDAMYWYRQDPGQGLRLIYYSQIVNDFQKGDIAEGYSVSREKKESFPLTVTSAQKNPTAFYLCASSSGQGGTGELFFGEGSRLTVL.

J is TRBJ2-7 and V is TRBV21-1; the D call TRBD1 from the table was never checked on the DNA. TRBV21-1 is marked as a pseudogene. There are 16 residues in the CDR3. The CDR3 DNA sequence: TGTGCCAGCAGCAAAGGATACGACAGGATTTTACGCGAGCAGTACTTC. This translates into CASSKGYDRILREQYF.

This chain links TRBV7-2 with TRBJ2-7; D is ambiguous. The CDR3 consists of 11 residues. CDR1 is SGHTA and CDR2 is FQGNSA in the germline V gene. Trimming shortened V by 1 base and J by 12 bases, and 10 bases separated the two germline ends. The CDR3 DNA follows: TGTGCCAGCAGCTTAGATCTAGGGATGTACTTC. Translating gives CASSLDLGMYF.